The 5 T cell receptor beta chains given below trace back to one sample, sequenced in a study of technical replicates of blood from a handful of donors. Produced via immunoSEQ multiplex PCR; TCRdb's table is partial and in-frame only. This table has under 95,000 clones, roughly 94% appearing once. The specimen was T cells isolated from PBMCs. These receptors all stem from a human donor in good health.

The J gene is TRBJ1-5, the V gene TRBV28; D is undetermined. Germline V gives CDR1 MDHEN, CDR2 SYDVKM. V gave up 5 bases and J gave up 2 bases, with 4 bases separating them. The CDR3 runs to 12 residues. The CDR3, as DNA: TGTGCCAGCAGTCAGGGCAATCAGCCCCAGCATTTT. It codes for CASSQGNQPQHF.

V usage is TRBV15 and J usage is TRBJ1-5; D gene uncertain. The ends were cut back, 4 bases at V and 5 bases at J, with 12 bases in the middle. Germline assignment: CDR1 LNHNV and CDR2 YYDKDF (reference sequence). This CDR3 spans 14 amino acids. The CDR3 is CATSIRSSDQPQHF. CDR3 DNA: TGTGCCACCAGCATCCGGAGCTCGGATCAGCCCCAGCATTTT. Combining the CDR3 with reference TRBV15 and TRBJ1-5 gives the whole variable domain DAMVIQNPRYQVTQFGKPVTLSCSQTLNHNVMYWYQQKSSQAPKLLFHYYDKDFNNEADTPDNFQSRRPNTSFCFLDIRSPGLGDTAMYLCATSIRSSDQPQHFGDGTRLSIL.

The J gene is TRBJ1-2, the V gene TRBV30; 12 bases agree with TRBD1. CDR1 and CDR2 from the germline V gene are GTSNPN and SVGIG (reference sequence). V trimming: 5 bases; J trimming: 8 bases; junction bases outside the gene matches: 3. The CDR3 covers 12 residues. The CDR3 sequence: CAWAGTGGGYTF. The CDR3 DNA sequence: TGTGCCTGGGCCGGGACAGGGGGCGGCTACACCTTC.

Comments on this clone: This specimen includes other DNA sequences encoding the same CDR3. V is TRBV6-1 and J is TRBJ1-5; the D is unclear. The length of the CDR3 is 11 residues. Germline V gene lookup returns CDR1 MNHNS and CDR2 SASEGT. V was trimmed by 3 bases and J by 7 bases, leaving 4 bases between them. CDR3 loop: CASSDRQPQHF. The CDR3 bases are TGTGCCAGCAGTGATAGACAGCCCCAGCATTTT.

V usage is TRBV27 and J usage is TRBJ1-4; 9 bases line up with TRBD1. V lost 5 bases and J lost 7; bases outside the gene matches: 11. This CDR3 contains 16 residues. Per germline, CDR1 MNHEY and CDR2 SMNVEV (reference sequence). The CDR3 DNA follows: TGTGCCAGCAGTCCCCCGACAGGGGGAGGTGGTGAAAAACTGTTTTTT. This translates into CASSPPTGGGGEKLFF.